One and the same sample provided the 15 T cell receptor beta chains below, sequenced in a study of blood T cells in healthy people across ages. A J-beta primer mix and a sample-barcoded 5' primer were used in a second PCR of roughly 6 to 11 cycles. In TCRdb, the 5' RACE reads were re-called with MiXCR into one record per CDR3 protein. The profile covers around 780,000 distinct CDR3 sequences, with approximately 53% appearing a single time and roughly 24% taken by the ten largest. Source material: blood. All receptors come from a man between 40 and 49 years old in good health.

CDR3 DNA sequence: TGTGCCAGCAGTGTTTCGGGAGCCGTCAATGAGCAGTTCTTC. Translation: CASSVSGAVNEQFF. This chain joins TRBV7-2 and TRBJ2-1; possible D gene TRBD2, 6 bases. Germline V CDR1 and CDR2: SGHTA, FQGNSA. This CDR3 has 14 amino acids. Between the trimmed V and J ends, which lost 6 bases and 6 bases, there was a span of 15 bases.

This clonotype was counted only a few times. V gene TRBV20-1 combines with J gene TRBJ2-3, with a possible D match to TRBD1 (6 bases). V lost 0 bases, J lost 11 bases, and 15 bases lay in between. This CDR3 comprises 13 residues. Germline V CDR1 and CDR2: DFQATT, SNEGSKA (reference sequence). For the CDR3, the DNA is TGCAGTGCTAGAGACCCCGGGACACCTTTGCAGTATTTT. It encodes CSARDPGTPLQYF.

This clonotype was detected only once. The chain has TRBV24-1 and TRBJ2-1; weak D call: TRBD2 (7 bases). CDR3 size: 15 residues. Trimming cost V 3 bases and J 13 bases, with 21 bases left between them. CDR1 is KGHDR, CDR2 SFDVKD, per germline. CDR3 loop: CATSDLRGAQETQFF. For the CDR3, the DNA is TGTGCCACCAGTGATCTTCGGGGGGCCCAAGAGACCCAGTTCTTC.

The CDR3 is CASSDDFSEQYF. The CDR3 region has the DNA TGTGCCAGCAGTGACGATTTTTCCGAGCAGTACTTC. The chain employs TRBV6-1 and TRBJ2-4; D call uncertain. The J call may not be correct, given that the DNA end is closer to TRBJ2-7. The CDR3 loop spans 12 amino acids. Germline V lookup: CDR1 MNHNS, CDR2 SASEGT.

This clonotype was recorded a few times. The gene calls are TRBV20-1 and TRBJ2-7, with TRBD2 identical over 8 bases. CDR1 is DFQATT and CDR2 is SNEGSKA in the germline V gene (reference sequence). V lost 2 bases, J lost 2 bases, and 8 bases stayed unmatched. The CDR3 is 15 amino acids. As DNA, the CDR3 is TGCAGTGCTAGACCACGAACTAGCGGCCCCTACGAGCAGTACTTC. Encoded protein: CSARPRTSGPYEQYF.

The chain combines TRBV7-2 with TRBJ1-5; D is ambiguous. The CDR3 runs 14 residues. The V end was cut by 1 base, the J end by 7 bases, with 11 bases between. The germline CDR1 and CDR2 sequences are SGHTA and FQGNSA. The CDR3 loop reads CASSLDMGSQPQHF. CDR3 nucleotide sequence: TGTGCCAGCAGCTTAGATATGGGTTCGCAGCCCCAGCATTTT.

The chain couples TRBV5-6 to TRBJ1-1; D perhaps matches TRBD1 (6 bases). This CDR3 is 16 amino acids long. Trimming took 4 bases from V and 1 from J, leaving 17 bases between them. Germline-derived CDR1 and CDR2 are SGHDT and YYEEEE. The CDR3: CASSTGAMGQNTEAFF. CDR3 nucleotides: TGTGCCAGCAGCACGGGAGCGATGGGACAGAACACTGAAGCTTTCTTT. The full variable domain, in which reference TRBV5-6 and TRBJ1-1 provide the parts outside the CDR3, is DAGVTQSPTHLIKTRGQQVTLRCSPKSGHDTVSWYQQALGQGPQFIFQYYEEEERQRGNFPDRFSGHQFPNYSSELNVNALLLGDSALYLCASSTGAMGQNTEAFFGQGTRLTVV.

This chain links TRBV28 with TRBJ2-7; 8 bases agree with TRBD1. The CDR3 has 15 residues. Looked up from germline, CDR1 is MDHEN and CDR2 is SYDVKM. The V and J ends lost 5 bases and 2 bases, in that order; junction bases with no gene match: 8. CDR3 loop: CASSAGQGNTYEQYF. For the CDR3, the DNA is TGTGCCAGCAGTGCCGGACAGGGCAATACCTACGAGCAGTACTTC.

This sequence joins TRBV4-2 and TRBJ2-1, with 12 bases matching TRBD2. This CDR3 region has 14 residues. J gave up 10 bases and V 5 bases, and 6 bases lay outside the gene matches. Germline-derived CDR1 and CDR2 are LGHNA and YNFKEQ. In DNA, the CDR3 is TGTGCCAGCAGCTTCGGACTAGCGGGATGGGAGCAGTTCTTC. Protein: CASSFGLAGWEQFF.

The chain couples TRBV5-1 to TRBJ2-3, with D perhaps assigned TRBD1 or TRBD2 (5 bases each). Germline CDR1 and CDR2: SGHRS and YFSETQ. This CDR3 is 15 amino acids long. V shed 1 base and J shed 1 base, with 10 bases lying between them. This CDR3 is CASSLLGDGTDTQYF. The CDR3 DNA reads TGCGCCAGCAGCTTGTTAGGGGACGGCACAGATACGCAGTATTTT.

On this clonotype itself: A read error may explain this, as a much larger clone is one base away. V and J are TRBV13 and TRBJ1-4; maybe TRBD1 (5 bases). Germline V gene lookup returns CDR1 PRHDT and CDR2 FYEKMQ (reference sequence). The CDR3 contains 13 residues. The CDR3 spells CASSRGRGEKRFF. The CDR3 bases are TGTGCCAGCAGCAGGGGAAGGGGTGAAAAACGGTTTTTT.

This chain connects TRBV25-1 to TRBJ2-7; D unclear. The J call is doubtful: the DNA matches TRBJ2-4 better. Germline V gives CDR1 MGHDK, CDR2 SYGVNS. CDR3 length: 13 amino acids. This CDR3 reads CASSEPFKNIQYF. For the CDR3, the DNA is TGTGCCAGCAGTGAACCCTTCAAAAACATTCAGTACTTC.

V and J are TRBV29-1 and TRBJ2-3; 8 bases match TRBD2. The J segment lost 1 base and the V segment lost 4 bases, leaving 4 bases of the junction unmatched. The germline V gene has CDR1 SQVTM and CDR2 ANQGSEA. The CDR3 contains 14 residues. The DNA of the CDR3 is TGCAGCGTTGGACTAGCGACCCGCACAGATACGCAGTATTTT. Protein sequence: CSVGLATRTDTQYF.

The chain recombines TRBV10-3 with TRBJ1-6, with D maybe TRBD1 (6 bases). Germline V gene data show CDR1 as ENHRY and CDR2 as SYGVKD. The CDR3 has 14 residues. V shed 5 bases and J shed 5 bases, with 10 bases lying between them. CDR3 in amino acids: CAISKGGDNSPLHF. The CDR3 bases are TGTGCCATCAGTAAAGGGGGGGATAATTCACCCCTCCACTTT.

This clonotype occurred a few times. The CDR3 loop is CASSSRVNLGETQYF. The CDR3 region has the DNA TGTGCCAGCAGTTCCCGAGTTAATCTAGGGGAGACCCAGTACTTC. The chain joins TRBV12-3 or TRBV12-4 to TRBJ2-5; D gene ambiguous. The length of the CDR3 is 15 residues. V was trimmed by 4 bases and J by 5 bases, leaving 17 bases between them.